This T cell receptor (beta chain) originates from a study of blood T cell repertoires in COVID-19. The wider study: Italy, Spain and the United States were the sources of the convalescent and acute COVID-19 samples. Sources were T cells, B-cell-depleted T cells, or PBMCs; the material itself was cDNA or gDNA.

How the authors handled the data: For nucleated cells, counts were estimated from reference gene primer amplification. Assay: immunoSEQ multiplex PCR; the TCRdb copy retains only in-frame clones and omits some. The V and J calls and the clone size are those of that table, but D and trimming were determined from the DNA. Of fewer than 500,000 clones listed, roughly 91% were seen once; the top ten hold 4% to 4.5%. V gave up 7 bases and J gave up 0 bases, with 14 bases separating them. The CDR3 is 15 amino acids. Looked up from germline, CDR1 is MNHNY and CDR2 is SVGAGI (reference sequence). Sequenced: peripheral blood. The V call is TRBV6-6, the J call TRBJ2-3, with a possible D match to TRBD1 (6 bases). The origin of this receptor is a woman aged 25 to 45 with acute or convalescent COVID-19. As DNA, the CDR3 is TGTGCCAGCAAGAAAGGACAGCTTAGCACAGATACGCAGTATTTT. Protein sequence: CASKKGQLSTDTQYF.